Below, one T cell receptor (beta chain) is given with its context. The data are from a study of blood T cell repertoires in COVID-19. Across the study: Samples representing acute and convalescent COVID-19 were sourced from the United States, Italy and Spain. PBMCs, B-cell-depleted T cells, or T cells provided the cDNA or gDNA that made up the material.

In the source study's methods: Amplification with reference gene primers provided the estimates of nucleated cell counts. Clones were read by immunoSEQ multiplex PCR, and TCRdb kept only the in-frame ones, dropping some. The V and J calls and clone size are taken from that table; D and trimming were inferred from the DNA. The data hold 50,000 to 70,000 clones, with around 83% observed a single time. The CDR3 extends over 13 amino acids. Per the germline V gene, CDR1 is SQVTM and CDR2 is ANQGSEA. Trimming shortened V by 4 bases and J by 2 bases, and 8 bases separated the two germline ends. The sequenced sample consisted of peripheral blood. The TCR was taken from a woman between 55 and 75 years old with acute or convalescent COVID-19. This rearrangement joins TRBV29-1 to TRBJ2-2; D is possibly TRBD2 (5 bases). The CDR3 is CSVGTLNTGELFF. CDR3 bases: TGCAGCGTTGGGACTCTCAACACCGGGGAGCTGTTTTTT.